This T cell receptor (beta chain) was captured by sequencing in a study of chemoradiotherapy in HPV16-positive cancers. From germline, CDR1 is LNHDA and CDR2 SQIVND (reference sequence). V lost 2 bases and J 5 bases, leaving 12 bases between the germline ends. CDR3 length: 14 residues. Details on this clone: The antigen is unknown.

Some clones are missing from TCRdb's copy, which holds only in-frame ones; the method was immunoSEQ multiplex PCR. In the table there are about 7,800 clones, approximately 73% of which are singletons. Whole-study results and caveats: During treatment, candidate HPV-specific clones and E7-related motifs expanded in tumor. HPV-responsive T-cell expansion during chemoradiotherapy was linked to improved recurrence-free survival in HPV16-positive patients.

This specimen was collected from a patient who underwent chemoradiotherapy. This sequence joins TRBV19 and TRBJ1-2; possible D gene TRBD1, 5 bases. This sequence originates from a human donor with HPV-associated anogenital cancer. DNA for the CDR3: TGTGCCAGTAGTATACCAGGAGGGGCTTATGGCTACACCTTC. Translating it yields CASSIPGGAYGYTF.